Listed below are T cell receptor beta chains from one sample, sequenced in a study of blood T cell repertoires in COVID-19. Libraries were prepared by immunoSEQ multiplex PCR; TCRdb keeps only in-frame clonotypes and omits some of them. Altogether about 230,000 clones are present, around 83% being singletons, with the ten largest covering around 7%. The sequenced sample was peripheral blood. Receptors were obtained from a woman aged 50 to 65 with acute or convalescent COVID-19. The CDR3 runs from the conserved cysteine through the conserved F or W. The D gene is left open where the match is weak. Clone size is shown for a subset of rows, as once, few, many or a class of expanded clone.

v_call	d_call	clone_size	j_call	cdr3_nt	cdr3_aa
TRBV18	-	-	TRBJ1-1	TGTGCCAGCTCAGCGGACAGTAACACTGAAGCTTTCTTT	CASSADSNTEAFF
TRBV6-8	-	-	TRBJ1-4	TGTGCCAGCGCCATAGAACCGGGTCTCAATGAAAAACTGTTTTTT	CASAIEPGLNEKLFF
TRBV2	TRBD1	-	TRBJ2-7	TGTGCCAGCCGACAGGGGGGCGAGCAGTACTTC	CASRQGGEQYF
TRBV7-2	TRBD2	few	TRBJ2-3	TGTGCCAGCAGCAGAATAGCGGGAGCCAACACAGATACGCAGTATTTT	CASSRIAGANTDTQYF
TRBV10-1	-	-	TRBJ2-7	TGCGCCAGCAGTGAGCCGGGATACGGGGACATCCCCGAGCAGTACTTC	CASSEPGYGDIPEQYF
TRBV10-3	TRBD1	few	TRBJ1-2	TGTGCCACCCAAATCCGGGACAGGGGGTCCTTCCTTAAGCATGGCTACACCTTC	CATQIRDRGSFLKHGYTF
TRBV6-5	-	-	TRBJ1-1	TGTGCCAGTCGGTACACTGAAGCTTTCTTT	CASRYTEAFF
TRBV2	-	-	TRBJ1-5	TGTGCCAGCACTACAGGGTTAGCAAAGGTCCCCCAGCATTTT	CASTTGLAKVPQHF
TRBV10-1	TRBD1	-	TRBJ1-2	TGCGCCAGCAGTGAATCAGGGGGATTCGGCTACACCTTC	CASSESGGFGYTF
TRBV10-3	TRBD1	-	TRBJ2-2	TGTGCCATCAGTGAGGGACAGGGTTTCGCCACCGGGGAGCTGTTTTTT	CAISEGQGFATGELFF
TRBV2	-	-	TRBJ2-6	TGTGCCAGCAGTGAAGGTGGGAGAGGGGCCAACGTCCTGACTTTC	CASSEGGRGANVLTF
TRBV4-3	-	-	TRBJ1-1	TGCGCCAGCAGCCAAGAGTCGGGGTACACTGAAGCTTTCTTT	CASSQESGYTEAFF
TRBV5-4	TRBD1	-	TRBJ2-1	TGTGCTACGGAAGGGGGCCTCAGAGGAAACAATGAGCAGTTCTTC	CATEGGLRGNNEQFF
TRBV12-3/TRBV12-4	-	-	TRBJ1-1	TGTGCCAGCAGTTACGGGGGGCGCACTGAAGCTTTCTTT	CASSYGGRTEAFF
TRBV5-6	TRBD1	-	TRBJ1-1	TGTGCCAGCAGCCGTTTGTCGTGGGGACAGTACACTGAAGCTTTCTTT	CASSRLSWGQYTEAFF
TRBV29-1	-	-	TRBJ2-1	TGCAGCGTTGAAGTGGTAGCGAACAATGAGCAGTTCTTC	CSVEVVANNEQFF
TRBV4-1	-	-	TRBJ1-6	TGCGCCAGCAGCCAAGATTACCGGACAGATTCACCCCTCCACTTT	CASSQDYRTDSPLHF
TRBV24-1	-	once	TRBJ2-7	TGTGCCACCTCCAGGATGGACTCCTACGAGCAGTACTTC	CATSRMDSYEQYF
TRBV7-9	-	-	TRBJ2-7	TGTGCCAGCAGTCTCGGGGGGCTCTCCTACGAGCAGTACTTC	CASSLGGLSYEQYF
TRBV20-1	-	-	TRBJ2-3	TGCAGTGCTAGACTAGATACGCAGTATTTT	CSARLDTQYF
TRBV28	TRBD1	-	TRBJ2-7	TGTGCCAGCAGTTCGGGACAGGGTTTATACGAGCAGTACTTC	CASSSGQGLYEQYF
TRBV28	TRBD1	-	TRBJ1-4	TGTGCCAGCGGGACAGGGGCGACGGCAACTAATGAAAAACTGTTTTTT	CASGTGATATNEKLFF
TRBV3-1/TRBV3-2	TRBD2	once	TRBJ2-3	TGTGCCAGCAGCCGCGGGGGGGCCCGCACAGATACGCAGTATTTT	CASSRGGARTDTQYF
TRBV11-2	-	-	TRBJ1-5	TGTGCCAGCAGCTTAGGGCCGATCAATCAGCCCCAGCATTTT	CASSLGPINQPQHF
TRBV27	-	many	TRBJ1-2	TGTGCCAGCAGTTTACAGGGGAATGGCTACACCTTC	CASSLQGNGYTF
TRBV4-1	TRBD2	-	TRBJ2-5	TGCGCCAGCAGCCAAGTGGGACTAGCGGGGCAAGAGACCCAGTACTTC	CASSQVGLAGQETQYF
TRBV28	-	-	TRBJ1-2	TGTGCCGGAGGGGGGGCGCTAGATGGCTACACCTTC	CAGGGALDGYTF
TRBV4-2	-	-	TRBJ1-3	TGTGCCAGCAGCCAAGATCTCAGGGGTGGAAACACCATATATTTT	CASSQDLRGGNTIYF
TRBV12-3/TRBV12-4	-	once	TRBJ2-7	TGTGCCAGCAGGCTATCCTACGAGCAGTACTTC	CASRLSYEQYF
TRBV4-1	TRBD1	few	TRBJ2-2	TGCGCCAGCAGCCAGACTCGGGACAGAATTCGCACCGGGGAGCTGTTTTTT	CASSQTRDRIRTGELFF
TRBV19	TRBD1	-	TRBJ1-5	TGCGCCAGTAGTTGGACAGGACGCAATCAGCCCCAGCATTTT	CASSWTGRNQPQHF
TRBV2	-	-	TRBJ2-2	TGTGCCAGCACGTTCGGTGTCGCGAACACCGGGGAGCTGTTTTTT	CASTFGVANTGELFF
TRBV11-3	TRBD2	-	TRBJ2-5	TGTGCCAGCAGCATGGGACTACAAGAGACCCAGTACTTC	CASSMGLQETQYF
TRBV4-1	TRBD2	-	TRBJ2-1	TGCGCCAGCAGCCAACGGGACTATAGGGGTGAGCAGTTCTTC	CASSQRDYRGEQFF
TRBV6-5	TRBD2	-	TRBJ2-7	TGTGCCAGCAGTTACGGGACTAGCGGGGGGTTATACGAGCAGTACTTC	CASSYGTSGGLYEQYF
TRBV6-6	-	-	TRBJ2-1	TGTGCCAGCACCCCCGGACAGTTTGGGGAGCAGTTCTTC	CASTPGQFGEQFF
TRBV7-9	TRBD1	few	TRBJ1-6	TGTGCCAGCAGCTTATCACAGGGGGCGAATTCACCCCTCCACTTT	CASSLSQGANSPLHF
TRBV7-2	TRBD1	-	TRBJ2-7	TGTGCCAGCAGCTCGACGACAGGGGGCTACGAGCAGTACTTC	CASSSTTGGYEQYF
TRBV28	-	-	TRBJ1-6	TGTGCCAGTGCATCCGAGAGGTATAATTCACCCCTCCACTTT	CASASERYNSPLHF
TRBV28	TRBD2	-	TRBJ2-3	TGTGCCAGCAGTTTTCCTTTGCGGGAGGGCCCAGATACGCAGTATTTT	CASSFPLREGPDTQYF
TRBV7-9	-	-	TRBJ2-1	TGTGCCAGCCGCTTTGGGGCGGGGCATGAGCAGTTCTTC	CASRFGAGHEQFF
TRBV10-3	TRBD2	-	TRBJ2-3	TGTGCCATCAGGCCAGCGGGAGCTACAGATACGCAGTATTTT	CAIRPAGATDTQYF
TRBV25-1	TRBD1	-	TRBJ1-1	TGTGCCAGCAGTGACGGGACAGGGACCACTGAAGCTTTCTTT	CASSDGTGTTEAFF
TRBV5-4	TRBD2	-	TRBJ2-1	TGTGCCAGCAGCGCGAAAGGCACTAGCGGGAGACCCTACAATGAGCAGTTCTTC	CASSAKGTSGRPYNEQFF
TRBV7-9	-	-	TRBJ2-5	TGTGCCAGCAGCATACAAGAGACCCAGTACTTC	CASSIQETQYF
TRBV18	TRBD1	-	TRBJ1-1	TGTGCCAGCTCAGCAAGACAGGGGGAGAACACTGAAGCTTTCTTT	CASSARQGENTEAFF
TRBV15	TRBD2	-	TRBJ2-2	TGTGCCACCAGCAGAGCGGGAGGCGGGGAGCTGTTTTTT	CATSRAGGGELFF
TRBV18	-	-	TRBJ1-4	TGTGCCAGCTCACCGTCATCCGGGAGTGCAACTAATGAAAAACTGTTTTTT	CASSPSSGSATNEKLFF
TRBV4-2	-	-	TRBJ2-1	TGTGCCAGCAGCCCAGCAGCGGGCCAAAGCTCCTACAATGAGCAGTTCTTC	CASSPAAGQSSYNEQFF
TRBV12-3/TRBV12-4	-	-	TRBJ2-1	TGTGCCAGCAGTTTCGGACTAAACAATGAGCAGTTCTTC	CASSFGLNNEQFF
TRBV3-1/TRBV3-2	-	-	TRBJ2-1	TGTGCCAGCAGCCAAGATCAGGGGAACAATGAGCAGTTCTTC	CASSQDQGNNEQFF
TRBV7-8	-	-	TRBJ1-1	TGTGCCAGCAGCTTAGCGCTGGGAGTGAACACTGAAGCTTTCTTT	CASSLALGVNTEAFF
TRBV4-3	TRBD1	-	TRBJ1-2	TGCGCCAGCAGCCAAGAAGGAGGACAGGTACCCGGCTACACCTTC	CASSQEGGQVPGYTF
TRBV5-6	TRBD1	-	TRBJ1-5	TGTGCCAGCAGCTTGAGTTCAGGGGGGCAATTTTATCAGCCCCAGCATTTT	CASSLSSGGQFYQPQHF
TRBV25-1	TRBD1	-	TRBJ1-6	TGTGCCAGCAGTGAACAGGACAGGGGTCTCTTAAATTCACCCCTCCACTTT	CASSEQDRGLLNSPLHF
TRBV10-3	-	-	TRBJ1-2	TGTGCCATCAGTGATGCAGAGGTTGGCTACACCTTC	CAISDAEVGYTF
TRBV27	TRBD1	-	TRBJ2-7	TGTGCCAGCAGTTTATCGAGGACAGGGGGCATTTACGAGCAGTACTTC	CASSLSRTGGIYEQYF
TRBV6-5	-	-	TRBJ2-2	TGTGCCAGCAAAAGCGGAGGGATGGGGACCGGGGAGCTGTTTTTT	CASKSGGMGTGELFF
TRBV28	-	few	TRBJ1-5	TGTGCCAGCAGTTTCCTAGGGGTGTCGAGCAATCAGCCCCAGCATTTT	CASSFLGVSSNQPQHF